The rows below give T cell receptor beta chains drawn from one sample of a study of CD8+CD57+ T cells in acquired aplastic anemia. MiXCR, applied by TCRdb to the reads, yields one record per CDR3 protein. The data contain 95,000 to 150,000 distinct CDR3 sequences, 50% to 70% of them singletons. The sequenced sample consisted of sorted CD4+, CD8+, or CD8+CD57+ T cells (not recorded which) from PBMCs. The receptor set was obtained from a human donor with aplastic anemia. Both conserved end residues are part of each CDR3. Each record gives: D gene, clone size, J gene, V gene, CDR3 protein, CDR3 DNA. A D gene is named only where the DNA matches it firmly. Size is stated for part of the rows, as once, few or many counts, or as a class when the clone is expanded.

>-|-|TRBJ2-5|TRBV9
CASSAGQGSEETQYF
TGTGCCAGCAGCGCCGGGCAGGGTTCTGAAGAGACCCAGTACTTC
>-|few|TRBJ1-5|TRBV2
CASSEQGRGNQPQHF
TGTGCCAGCAGTGAACAGGGAAGGGGGAATCAGCCCCAGCATTTT
>TRBD2|-|TRBJ2-3|TRBV7-3
CASSSTGGFDTQYF
TGTGCCAGCAGCTCCACGGGGGGGTTCGATACGCAGTATTTT
>-|many|TRBJ1-4|TRBV7-8
CASSARSRGATNEKLFF
TGTGCCAGCAGCGCCCGGTCGAGGGGGGCAACTAATGAAAAACTGTTTTTT
>TRBD2|-|TRBJ2-6|TRBV2
CASSGRAGGANVLTF
TGTGCCAGCAGTGGACGAGCGGGAGGGGCCAACGTCCTGACTTTC
>-|-|TRBJ1-2|TRBV10-3
CAISLGREGYTF
TGTGCCATCAGTCTTGGCAGGGAAGGTTACACCTTC
>TRBD1|once|TRBJ1-4|TRBV15
CATSTRTGVQKLFF
TGTGCCACCAGCACACGGACAGGAGTACAAAAACTGTTTTTT
>TRBD2|-|TRBJ2-1|TRBV19
CASSIEGAGGYNEQFF
TGTGCCAGTAGTATAGAGGGGGCGGGGGGTTACAATGAGCAGTTCTTC
>-|few|TRBJ2-4|TRBV7-9
CASSLAGENIQYF
TGTGCCAGCAGCTTAGCCGGGGAAAACATTCAGTACTTC
>TRBD1|-|TRBJ1-2|TRBV27
CASSTWTGGYTF
TGTGCCAGCAGCACCTGGACAGGTGGCTACACCTTC
>TRBD1|-|TRBJ1-2|TRBV29-1
CSVPGQRAYGYTF
TGCAGCGTGCCGGGACAGCGGGCCTATGGCTACACCTTC
>-|-|TRBJ2-5|TRBV2
CASSTSRVLGETQYF
TGTGCCAGCAGTACATCGAGGGTTTTAGGGGAGACCCAGTACTTC
>TRBD1|-|TRBJ2-5|TRBV7-6
CASSARTGGTQYF
TGTGCCAGCAGCGCCCGGACAGGGGGGACCCAGTACTTC
>TRBD1|-|TRBJ1-2|TRBV2
CASSFSGGSWGYTF
TGTGCCAGCAGTTTTTCAGGGGGATCGTGGGGCTACACCTTC
>TRBD1|-|TRBJ2-7|TRBV12-3/TRBV12-4
CASSLPGQARYEQYF
TGTGCCAGCAGTCTACCGGGACAGGCCCGCTACGAGCAGTACTTC
>-|-|TRBJ1-5|TRBV7-2
CASSYARDLWPQHF
TGTGCCAGCAGCTATGCCCGCGATTTATGGCCCCAGCATTTT
>-|-|TRBJ1-6|TRBV19
CASSIPGLFSPLHF
TGTGCCAGTAGTATCCCCGGACTCTTTTCACCCCTCCACTTT
>-|-|TRBJ1-1|TRBV7-4
CASSLLETEAFF
TGTGCCAGCAGCTTATTAGAGACTGAAGCTTTCTTT
>-|-|TRBJ1-2|TRBV15
CATRGVTPYGYTF
TGTGCCACCAGAGGGGTAACCCCCTATGGCTACACCTTC
>-|-|TRBJ1-6|TRBV7-6
CASSQSWSSPLHF
TGTGCCAGCAGCCAATCGTGGAGTTCACCCCTCCACTTT